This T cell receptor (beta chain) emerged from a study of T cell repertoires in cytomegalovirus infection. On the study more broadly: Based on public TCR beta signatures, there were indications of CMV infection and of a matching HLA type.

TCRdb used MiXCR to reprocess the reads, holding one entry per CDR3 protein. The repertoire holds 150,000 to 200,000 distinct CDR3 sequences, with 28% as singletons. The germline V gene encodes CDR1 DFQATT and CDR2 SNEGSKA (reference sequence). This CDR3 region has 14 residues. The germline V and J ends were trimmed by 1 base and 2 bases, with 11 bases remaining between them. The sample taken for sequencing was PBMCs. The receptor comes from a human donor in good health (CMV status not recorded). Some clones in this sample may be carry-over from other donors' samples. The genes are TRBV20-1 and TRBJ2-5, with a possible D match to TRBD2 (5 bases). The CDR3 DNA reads TGCAGTGCTAGAGTAGGAGCGGAGCAAGAGACCCAGTACTTC. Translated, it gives CSARVGAEQETQYF.